Below are 5 T cell receptor beta chains sequenced from a single sample in a study of early T cells in non-severe SARS-CoV-2 infection. TCRdb re-called the 5' RACE reads through MiXCR, storing one row per CDR3 protein. The table records tens of thousands of distinct CDR3 sequences, approximately 5.5% of them present only once. Material for sequencing was whole blood. The source of these receptors is an adult who was a healthcare worker with PCR-confirmed SARS-CoV-2 infection or an uninfected control (not recorded which).

This clonotype has just a few counts. The genes are TRBV28 and TRBJ2-5; no reliable D call. This CDR3 region has 12 residues. Germline V gene sequence: CDR1 MDHEN, CDR2 SYDVKM. V shed 5 bases and J shed 7 bases, with 11 bases lying between them. CDR3 protein: CASSISERTQYF. The DNA for the CDR3 is TGTGCCAGCAGTATCTCGGAGCGGACCCAGTACTTC. Variable domain in full (rest from reference TRBV28 and TRBJ2-5): DVKVTQSSRYLVKRTGEKVFLECVQDMDHENMFWYRQDPGLGLRLIYFSYDVKMKEKGDIPEGYSVSREKKERFSLILESASTNQTSMYLCASSISERTQYFGPGTRLLVL.

Many counts were recorded for this clonotype. V and J are TRBV11-2 and TRBJ2-5, with TRBD1 identical over 8 bases. The CDR3 totals 14 residues. The germline CDR1 and CDR2 sequences are SGHAT and FQNNGV. V trimming: 5 bases; J trimming: 3 bases; junction bases outside the gene matches: 5. The CDR3 region has the DNA TGTGCCAGCAGCGCCAGGGGGCGAGAAGAGACCCAGTACTTC. Translating gives CASSARGREETQYF.

This clonotype was counted many times. The chain employs TRBV14 and TRBJ2-7, with D uncertain. Germline CDR1 SGHDN, CDR2 FVKESK. The V and J ends lost 5 bases and 5 bases respectively, with 19 bases between them. The CDR3 contains 15 residues. CDR3 protein: CASSAAGWAIHEQYF. The CDR3 nucleotides read TGTGCCAGCAGCGCTGCTGGGTGGGCAATCCACGAGCAGTACTTC.

This clonotype was observed at least ten times. The chain employs TRBV29-1 and TRBJ1-4; D call uncertain. Germline assignment: CDR1 SQVTM and CDR2 ANQGSEA. The CDR3 totals 12 residues. Trimming removed 7 bases at V and 7 bases at J, with 13 bases between. For the CDR3, the DNA is TGCAGCGCCAGAAGAGGCGGTGAAAAACTGTTTTTT. Its translation is CSARRGGEKLFF.

In this sample, this clonotype turned up many times. V gene TRBV11-2 combines with J gene TRBJ2-7, with 12 bases matching TRBD2. The CDR3 length is 16 residues. V lost 3 bases, J lost 4 bases, and 7 bases stayed unmatched. CDR1 is SGHAT and CDR2 is FQNNGV in the germline V gene. The CDR3 coding sequence is TGTGCCAGCAGCTTCAGACGACTAGCGGGAGATTACGAGCAGTACTTC. It yields the protein CASSFRRLAGDYEQYF.